The 21 T cell receptor beta chains presented below share a single source sample, sequenced in a study of T-cell reconstitution after alpha-beta-depleted transplantation in children (TCRdb year 2016). Library construction relied on PCR. Sequencing relied on an Illumina HiSeq 2500. TCR libraries were prepared with molecular barcoding, using unique molecular identifiers to normalize TCRbeta repertoire quantification. TCRdb cleaned the public reads at Q25 with fastp, built clones with MiXCR and kept in-frame beta chains. Rows are combined by CDR3 protein, so each entry shows the most common genes and DNA. The sample includes about 440,000 distinct CDR3 sequences, with 43% observed a single time. Under 35% of the sample goes to the ten largest clones. The treatment or condition tag for this specimen amounts to: allogeneic hematopoietic cell transplantation with graft depleted of TCRalphabeta T cells and CD19 B cells.

The sequencing used PBMCs, collected before TCRalphabeta/CD19-depleted stem cell transplant. All receptors derive from a girl aged 2-10 years with aplastic anemia, due to receive a stem cell transplant.

This clonotype was counted once. The chain couples TRBV5-1 to TRBJ2-7, with D possibly called TRBD1 or TRBD2 (6 bases each). The CDR3 extends over 16 amino acids. V was pared by 0 bases and J by 0 bases, with 13 bases between. CDR1 is SGHRS and CDR2 is YFSETQ in the germline V gene. CDR3: CASSLAGGSISYEQYF. CDR3 DNA sequence: TGCGCCAGCAGCTTGGCCGGGGGCAGCATCTCCTACGAGCAGTACTTC.

The chain combines TRBV7-9 with TRBJ2-7, with D possibly called TRBD1 or TRBD2 (5 bases each). Germline V CDR1 and CDR2: SEHNR, FQNEAQ (reference sequence). There are 14 residues in the CDR3. V lost 0 bases, J lost 6 bases, and 12 bases lay in between. CDR3: CASSLAKGSLEQYF. CDR3 sequence (DNA): TGTGCCAGCAGCTTAGCAAAGGGGAGCCTCGAGCAGTACTTC.

The chain joins TRBV19 to TRBJ2-1; possibly TRBD1 for D (5 bases). Germline lookup yields CDR1 LNHDA and CDR2 SQIVND (reference sequence). The length of the CDR3 is 15 residues. V dropped 6 bases and J dropped 4 bases, with 16 bases sitting between them. CDR3 residues: CASSRSTVRYNEQFF. The CDR3 nucleotides read TGTGCCAGTAGCAGGTCGACAGTAAGATACAATGAGCAGTTCTTC.

The chain recombines TRBV18 with TRBJ2-7, with a weak D call TRBD2 (5 bases). Germline CDR1 and CDR2: KGHSH and LQKENI. The CDR3 has 15 residues. V was pared by 3 bases and J by 4 bases, with 16 bases between. The DNA of the CDR3 is TGTGCCAGCTCACCTACGGGAAATAGGGTTTACGAGCAGTACTTC. Translated, it gives CASSPTGNRVYEQYF. The complete variable domain, with remaining parts taken from reference TRBV18 and TRBJ2-7, reads NAGVMQNPRHLVRRRGQEARLRCSPMKGHSHVYWYRQLPEEGLKFMVYLQKENIIDESGMPKERFSAEFPKEGPSILRIQQVVRGDSAAYFCASSPTGNRVYEQYFGPGTRLTVT.

The genes are TRBV30 and TRBJ2-3, with TRBD2 matching over 7 bases. The germline V gene has CDR1 GTSNPN and CDR2 SVGIG (reference sequence). This CDR3 is 15 amino acids long. Losses at the gene ends were 0 bases for V and 0 bases for J; bases not matched to a gene: 3. The CDR3 loop reads CAWSVGSGSTDTQYF. CDR3 sequence (DNA): TGTGCCTGGAGTGTAGGTAGCGGGAGCACAGATACGCAGTATTTT.

This clonotype came up many times. The J gene is TRBJ2-3, the V gene TRBV5-1; TRBD1 agrees at 9 bases. V dropped 4 bases and J dropped 4; count of bases not matched to a gene: 7. CDR1 and CDR2 from the germline V gene are SGHRS and YFSETQ. CDR3 length equals 15 residues. The CDR3 nucleotides are TGCGCCAGCAGCCTACAGGGGGCTGCGGCAGATACGCAGTATTTT. This translates into CASSLQGAAADTQYF.

The CDR3 protein is CASSFSFSGNTIYF. In DNA, the CDR3 is TGCGCCAGCAGCTTCTCATTTTCTGGAAACACCATATATTTT. This chain uses TRBV5-1 with TRBJ1-3; unclear D gene. The CDR3 covers 14 residues. Germline loops: CDR1 SGHRS, CDR2 YFSETQ. Trimming pared 2 bases from V and 1 base from J, leaving 7 bases between.

In this sample, this clonotype turned up a few times. The V and J genes are TRBV7-2 and TRBJ2-5, with 9 nucleotides matching TRBD2. This CDR3 spans 16 amino acids. Germline loops: CDR1 SGHTA, CDR2 FQGNSA. The V gene end was trimmed by 1 base and the J gene end by 7 bases; junction bases not matched to a gene: 10. Here the CDR3 reads CASSLEFGTSFGTQYF. DNA for the CDR3: TGTGCCAGCAGCTTAGAGTTCGGGACTAGCTTTGGGACCCAGTACTTC.

The chain is built from TRBV6-5 and TRBJ2-1; D may be TRBD1 (5 bases). This CDR3 is built from 16 residues. The germline V and J ends were trimmed by 0 bases and 2 bases, with 11 bases remaining between them. The germline V gene encodes CDR1 MNHEY and CDR2 SVGAGI. This CDR3 is CASSYSQGRTYNEQFF. The CDR3 DNA is TGTGCCAGCAGTTACTCTCAGGGTCGGACCTACAATGAGCAGTTCTTC.

Ten or more counts support this clonotype. The V gene is TRBV4-1, the J gene TRBJ2-7, with D unresolved. The CDR3 loop spans 16 amino acids. V dropped 0 bases and J dropped 0 bases, with 12 bases sitting between them. Germline assignment: CDR1 MGHRA and CDR2 YSYEKL. Written as DNA, the CDR3 is TGCGCCAGCAGCCAAGAGGGCAGACCCAGCTCCTACGAGCAGTACTTC. This encodes CASSQEGRPSSYEQYF.

The V and J genes are TRBV7-9 and TRBJ2-5, with 7 bases fitting TRBD1. This CDR3 has 13 amino acids. Trimming took 5 bases from V and 5 from J; bases not matched to a gene: 5. Per germline, CDR1 SEHNR and CDR2 FQNEAQ (reference sequence). The CDR3 nucleotides read TGTGCCAGCAGCGTCGACAGGGTTGAGACCCAGTACTTC. Protein: CASSVDRVETQYF. The entire variable domain, with the rest obtained from reference TRBV7-9 and TRBJ2-5, is as follows: DTGVSQNPRHKITKRGQNVTFRCDPISEHNRLYWYRQTLGQGPEFLTYFQNEAQLEKSRLLSDRFSAERPKGSFSTLEIQRTEQGDSAMYLCASSVDRVETQYFGPGTRLLVL.

The CDR3 loop is CSARDLGYGSYNEQFF. The CDR3 region has the DNA TGCAGTGCTAGAGATCTCGGCTATGGCTCCTACAATGAGCAGTTCTTC. This rearrangement joins TRBV20-1 to TRBJ2-1; no clear D gene. V dropped 0 bases and J dropped 0 bases, with 12 bases sitting between them. The V gene's germline CDR1 is DFQATT and CDR2 SNEGSKA (reference sequence). The CDR3 is made up of 16 amino acids.

This clonotype was picked up a small number of times. Lacking the conserved final phenylalanine or tryptophan, this CDR3 likely reflects a read error. No DNA is shown, since the ends of the CDR3 on it are uncertain; the CDR3 is the one TCRdb lists. This chain links TRBV27 with TRBJ2-7; TRBD2, as called in the table, went unchecked against the DNA. The CDR3 totals 9 residues, both ends included. Germline V gene data show CDR1 as MNHEY and CDR2 as SMNVEV (reference sequence). CDR3 sequence reads: CASSPGTNL.

This chain connects TRBV20-1 to TRBJ2-3; 7 nucleotides match TRBD2. With V trimmed by 3 bases and J by 8 bases, 5 bases remained unmatched. The germline V gene encodes CDR1 DFQATT and CDR2 SNEGSKA (reference sequence). CDR3 length: 12 amino acids. The CDR3 DNA reads as TGCAGTGCTAGGTGGGGGGGAGGTACGCAGTATTTT. It is translated as CSARWGGGTQYF.

In this sample, this clonotype turned up a few times. V and J are TRBV5-1 and TRBJ2-1, with a possible D match to TRBD2 (5 bases). Per germline, CDR1 SGHRS and CDR2 YFSETQ. The CDR3 length is 14 residues. Trimming left V 7 bases short and J 5 bases short, with 16 bases between. The CDR3 region is CASSWVEGNNEQFF. CDR3 sequence (DNA): TGCGCCAGCTCCTGGGTAGAGGGTAACAATGAGCAGTTCTTC.

V and J are TRBV28 and TRBJ1-5; possibly TRBD1 for D (6 bases). The V gene's germline CDR1 is MDHEN and CDR2 SYDVKM. The CDR3 covers 14 residues. Trimming took off 6 bases at V and 6 bases at J, with 15 bases between the two ends. This CDR3 reads CASSQQGIGQPQHF. The CDR3, as DNA: TGTGCCAGCAGCCAACAGGGCATCGGTCAGCCCCAGCATTTT.

The table lists this clonotype with a few counts. The chain employs TRBV7-2 and TRBJ1-5; TRBD1 matches 7 bases. Germline V lookup: CDR1 SGHTA, CDR2 FQGNSA. CDR3 length: 15 amino acids. The junction had 12 bases not matched to a gene; V was cut back by 7 bases and J by 6 bases. The CDR3 nucleotides read TGTGCCAGCACATGGACAGGCCTTTCGGGTCAGCCCCAGCATTTT. This codes for CASTWTGLSGQPQHF.

The genes are TRBV2 and TRBJ2-7; the match to TRBD1 covers 7 bases. The CDR3 consists of 14 residues. Losses at the gene ends were 8 bases for V and 2 bases for J; bases not matched to a gene: 9. Germline V gene data show CDR1 as SNHLY and CDR2 as FYNNEI. CDR3 in DNA: TGTGCCAGCCTCAGCAAGGGGGCCGCCTACGAGCAGTACTTC. Its translation: CASLSKGAAYEQYF.

A few counts support this clonotype. The chain carries TRBV18 and TRBJ1-1; tentatively, D is TRBD1 (5 bases). Per the germline V gene, CDR1 is KGHSH and CDR2 is LQKENI. Between the trimmed V and J ends, which lost 2 bases and 3 bases, there was a span of 13 bases. The CDR3 totals 15 residues. CDR3 protein: CASSPGQGGYTEAFF. CDR3 in DNA: TGTGCCAGCTCACCAGGGCAGGGAGGGTACACTGAAGCTTTCTTT.

V usage is TRBV12-3 or TRBV12-4 and J usage is TRBJ2-7, with a possible D match to TRBD1 (5 bases). V was pared by 4 bases and J by 1 base, with 8 bases between. The CDR3 contains 13 residues. The CDR3 loop is CASSYGASYEQYF. CDR3 nucleotides: TGTGCCAGCAGTTATGGGGCTTCCTACGAGCAGTACTTC.

This clonotype was seen many times. This rearrangement joins TRBV20-1 to TRBJ2-3; TRBD2 is a possible D gene (5 bases). The germline V gene has CDR1 DFQATT and CDR2 SNEGSKA (reference sequence). The CDR3 sequence is 15 residues long. V was shortened by 5 bases and J by 1 base, with 16 bases between the two germline ends. Written as DNA, the CDR3 is TGCAGTGCTGCCCTAGGAAGCGGCCGCACAGATACGCAGTATTTT. This codes for CSAALGSGRTDTQYF.